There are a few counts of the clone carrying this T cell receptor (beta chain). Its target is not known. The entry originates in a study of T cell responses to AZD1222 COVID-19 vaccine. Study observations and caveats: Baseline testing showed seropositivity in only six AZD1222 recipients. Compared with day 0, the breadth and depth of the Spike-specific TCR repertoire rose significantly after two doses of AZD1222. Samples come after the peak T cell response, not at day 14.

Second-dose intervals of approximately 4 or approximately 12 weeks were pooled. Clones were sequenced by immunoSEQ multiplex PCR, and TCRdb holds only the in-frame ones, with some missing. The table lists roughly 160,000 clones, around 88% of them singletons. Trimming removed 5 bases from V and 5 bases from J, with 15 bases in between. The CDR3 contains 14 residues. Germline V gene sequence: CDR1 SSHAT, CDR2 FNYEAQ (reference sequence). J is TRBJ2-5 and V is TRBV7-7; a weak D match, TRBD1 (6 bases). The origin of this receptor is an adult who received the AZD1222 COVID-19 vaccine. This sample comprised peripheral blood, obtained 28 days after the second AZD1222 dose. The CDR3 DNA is TGTGCCAGCAGCCAACAGGGATTTGGGGAGACCCAGTACTTC. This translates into CASSQQGFGETQYF.